This is a list of T cell receptor beta chains from one sample in a study of T and B cells in COVID-19 patients. TCRdb passed the multiplex PCR reads through MiXCR, listing each CDR3 protein once. There are about 20,000 distinct CDR3 sequences in the sample; under 30% occur only once, and roughly 2.8% lies in the top ten. Sequences were obtained from blood. The receptors derive from a human donor who had recovered from COVID-19. The CDR3 runs from the conserved cysteine through the conserved F or W. The D gene is left open where the match is weak. Clone sizes are given selectively: once, few, many, or a class where the clone is expanded.

cdr3_aa: CAISEGETQYF
cdr3_nt: TGTGCCATCAGTGAAGGGGAGACCCAGTACTTC
v_call: TRBV10-3
clone_size: few
d_call: NA
j_call: TRBJ2-5

cdr3_aa: CASSTQGRQPQHF
cdr3_nt: TGTGCCAGCAGTACCCAGGGTCGTCAGCCCCAGCATTTT
v_call: TRBV12-3/TRBV12-4
clone_size: NA
d_call: NA
j_call: TRBJ1-5

cdr3_aa: CASSPRWGEETQYF
cdr3_nt: TGTGCCAGCAGTCCCCGCTGGGGGGAGGAGACCCAGTACTTC
v_call: TRBV27
clone_size: few
d_call: NA
j_call: TRBJ2-5

cdr3_aa: CASRLAGANSYEQYF
cdr3_nt: TGCGCCAGCAGACTAGCGGGAGCTAATTCCTACGAGCAGTACTTC
v_call: TRBV5-1
clone_size: NA
d_call: TRBD2
j_call: TRBJ2-7

cdr3_aa: CASSWLAGGYEQFF
cdr3_nt: TGTGCCAGCAGTTGGCTAGCGGGAGGTTATGAGCAGTTCTTC
v_call: TRBV6-5
clone_size: NA
d_call: TRBD2
j_call: TRBJ2-1

cdr3_aa: CAGTGQGTDTGELFF
cdr3_nt: TGTGCCGGGACCGGACAGGGGACTGACACCGGGGAGCTGTTTTTT
v_call: TRBV6-1
clone_size: medium-sized
d_call: TRBD1
j_call: TRBJ2-2

cdr3_aa: CASSYSSGAVYEQYF
cdr3_nt: TGTGCCAGCAGTTACTCAAGCGGGGCAGTCTACGAGCAGTACTTC
v_call: TRBV6-2/TRBV6-3
clone_size: few
d_call: TRBD2
j_call: TRBJ2-7

cdr3_aa: CATSDRQGSPYNEQFF
cdr3_nt: TGTGCCACCAGTGATCGACAGGGGTCCCCCTACAATGAGCAGTTCTTC
v_call: TRBV24-1
clone_size: NA
d_call: TRBD1
j_call: TRBJ2-1

cdr3_aa: CAIRDRTTGELFF
cdr3_nt: TGTGCCATCAGGGACAGAACCACCGGGGAGCTGTTTTTT
v_call: TRBV10-3
clone_size: NA
d_call: NA
j_call: TRBJ2-2

cdr3_aa: CASSYGSGYNSPLHF
cdr3_nt: TGTGCCAGCAGTTACGGCTCAGGGTATAATTCACCCCTCCACTTT
v_call: TRBV6-5
clone_size: NA
d_call: NA
j_call: TRBJ1-6

cdr3_aa: CASSSPHREATNKKLFF
cdr3_nt: TGTGCCAGCAGTTCCCCTCACAGGGAGGCAACTAATAAAAAACTGTTTTTT
v_call: TRBV6-2/TRBV6-3
clone_size: NA
d_call: NA
j_call: TRBJ1-4

cdr3_aa: CASTLGAADTQYF
cdr3_nt: TGTGCCAGTACCCTGGGTGCGGCGGATACGCAGTATTTT
v_call: TRBV19
clone_size: medium-sized
d_call: NA
j_call: TRBJ2-3

cdr3_aa: CATTDTYYEQYF
cdr3_nt: TGTGCCACCACGGACACTTACTACGAGCAGTACTTC
v_call: TRBV6-1
clone_size: NA
d_call: NA
j_call: TRBJ2-7

cdr3_aa: CAWRTGTGDETQYF
cdr3_nt: TGTGCCTGGAGAACCGGGACAGGGGACGAGACCCAGTACTTC
v_call: TRBV30
clone_size: NA
d_call: TRBD1
j_call: TRBJ2-5

cdr3_aa: CASRPPAGQFGEAFF
cdr3_nt: TGTGCCAGCAGGCCGCCGGCCGGGCAGTTCGGTGAAGCTTTCTTT
v_call: TRBV6-5
clone_size: few
d_call: NA
j_call: TRBJ1-1

cdr3_aa: CASSLVGRGRRPNQPQHF
cdr3_nt: TGTGCCAGCAGCTTAGTAGGGCGAGGCCGCCGGCCCAATCAGCCCCAGCATTTT
v_call: TRBV7-9
clone_size: NA
d_call: NA
j_call: TRBJ1-5

cdr3_aa: CASSLVDQPQHF
cdr3_nt: TGTGCCAGCAGTTTAGTGGATCAGCCCCAGCATTTT
v_call: TRBV12-3/TRBV12-4
clone_size: few
d_call: NA
j_call: TRBJ1-5

cdr3_aa: CAWSRGAYEQYF
cdr3_nt: TGTGCCTGGAGTCGTGGGGCTTACGAGCAGTACTTC
v_call: TRBV30
clone_size: medium-sized
d_call: NA
j_call: TRBJ2-7

cdr3_aa: CASTPTDTFGNQPQHF
cdr3_nt: TGTGCCAGTACCCCGACAGATACCTTTGGCAATCAGCCCCAGCATTTT
v_call: TRBV19
clone_size: NA
d_call: NA
j_call: TRBJ1-5

cdr3_aa: CASRTKLNSPLHF
cdr3_nt: TGTGCCAGCAGGACCAAATTAAATTCACCCCTCCACTTT
v_call: TRBV27
clone_size: NA
d_call: NA
j_call: TRBJ1-6

cdr3_aa: CAWGGLAGTYNEQFF
cdr3_nt: TGTGCCTGGGGCGGACTAGCGGGAACCTACAATGAGCAGTTCTTC
v_call: TRBV30
clone_size: many
d_call: TRBD2
j_call: TRBJ2-1

cdr3_aa: CASSLTGQGHYEQYF
cdr3_nt: TGTGCCAGCAGCTTGACGGGACAGGGCCACTACGAGCAGTACTTC
v_call: TRBV5-6
clone_size: many
d_call: TRBD1
j_call: TRBJ2-7

cdr3_aa: CAAIPGRVPTFYEQYF
cdr3_nt: TGTGCCGCAATACCGGGACGAGTACCCACCTTTTACGAGCAGTACTTC
v_call: TRBV6-1
clone_size: NA
d_call: NA
j_call: TRBJ2-7

cdr3_aa: CASSTAGQGVPEAFF
cdr3_nt: TGTGCCAGTAGTACAGCGGGACAGGGGGTTCCTGAAGCTTTCTTT
v_call: TRBV12-3/TRBV12-4
clone_size: once
d_call: TRBD1
j_call: TRBJ1-1

cdr3_aa: CASSLGLINSPLHF
cdr3_nt: TGTGCCAGCAGCTTAGGACTCATAAATTCACCCCTCCACTTT
v_call: TRBV11-2
clone_size: few
d_call: NA
j_call: TRBJ1-6

cdr3_aa: CASTNRENYGYTF
cdr3_nt: TGTGCCAGCACTAACAGGGAGAACTATGGCTACACCTTC
v_call: TRBV6-5
clone_size: few
d_call: NA
j_call: TRBJ1-2

cdr3_aa: CASSLGGGGDEKLFF
cdr3_nt: TGTGCCAGCAGCTTAGGGGGGGGAGGCGATGAAAAACTGTTTTTT
v_call: TRBV7-6
clone_size: few
d_call: NA
j_call: TRBJ1-4

cdr3_aa: CASSLGQGATGNQPQHF
cdr3_nt: TGTGCCAGCAGCTTGGGACAGGGGGCTACAGGGAATCAGCCCCAGCATTTT
v_call: TRBV5-6
clone_size: NA
d_call: TRBD1
j_call: TRBJ1-5

cdr3_aa: CASSPGTSGRSSYNEQFF
cdr3_nt: TGTGCCAGCAGCCCCGGGACTAGCGGGAGGAGCTCCTACAATGAGCAGTTCTTC
v_call: TRBV27
clone_size: NA
d_call: TRBD2
j_call: TRBJ2-1

cdr3_aa: CASSSTRSSYNEQFF
cdr3_nt: TGTGCCAGCAGTTCAACCCGTAGCTCCTACAATGAGCAGTTCTTC
v_call: TRBV6-5
clone_size: medium-sized
d_call: NA
j_call: TRBJ2-1

cdr3_aa: CASSPLTDSGANVLTF
cdr3_nt: TGTGCCAGCAGCCCTCTGACTGACTCTGGGGCCAACGTCCTGACTTTC
v_call: TRBV5-4
clone_size: once
d_call: NA
j_call: TRBJ2-6

cdr3_aa: CASSSQDSNQPQHF
cdr3_nt: TGTGCCAGCAGTTCCCAGGATAGCAATCAGCCCCAGCATTTT
v_call: TRBV6-5
clone_size: NA
d_call: NA
j_call: TRBJ1-5

cdr3_aa: CSVPGQGEYGELFF
cdr3_nt: TGCAGCGTTCCTGGACAGGGAGAGTACGGGGAGCTGTTTTTT
v_call: TRBV29-1
clone_size: medium-sized
d_call: TRBD1
j_call: TRBJ2-2

cdr3_aa: CASSGGQGDSGANVLTF
cdr3_nt: TGTGCCAGCAGTGGAGGACAGGGGGACTCTGGGGCCAACGTCCTGACTTTC
v_call: TRBV6-1
clone_size: few
d_call: TRBD1
j_call: TRBJ2-6

cdr3_aa: CASSRQGFDEQYF
cdr3_nt: TGTGCCAGCAGCCGACAGGGGTTCGACGAGCAGTACTTC
v_call: TRBV6-5
clone_size: NA
d_call: TRBD1
j_call: TRBJ2-7

cdr3_aa: CASSFGSNYGYTF
cdr3_nt: TGTGCCAGCAGCTTCGGGTCTAACTATGGCTACACCTTC
v_call: TRBV5-4
clone_size: many
d_call: NA
j_call: TRBJ1-2

cdr3_aa: CASRGTGTPDTQYF
cdr3_nt: TGTGCCAGCAGGGGGACAGGGACCCCAGATACGCAGTATTTT
v_call: TRBV5-5
clone_size: NA
d_call: TRBD1
j_call: TRBJ2-3

cdr3_aa: CASSYSSAEGGRSYF
cdr3_nt: TGTGCCAGCAGTTACTCGTCTGCTGAGGGTGGACGATCATACTTC
v_call: TRBV6-5
clone_size: few
d_call: NA
j_call: TRBJ2-7

cdr3_aa: CASSPVRVSYNEQFF
cdr3_nt: TGTGCCAGCTCACCGGTGCGGGTCTCCTACAATGAGCAGTTCTTC
v_call: TRBV18
clone_size: NA
d_call: NA
j_call: TRBJ2-1

cdr3_aa: CASSSAGYEQYF
cdr3_nt: TGTGCCAGCAGTTCGGCAGGATACGAGCAGTACTTC
v_call: TRBV27
clone_size: NA
d_call: NA
j_call: TRBJ2-7

cdr3_aa: CASSLDRGLRVEQYF
cdr3_nt: TGTGCCAGCAGCCTTGACAGGGGGTTAAGGGTCGAGCAGTACTTC
v_call: TRBV6-2/TRBV6-3
clone_size: NA
d_call: TRBD1
j_call: TRBJ2-7

cdr3_aa: CASSQTSLPETQYF
cdr3_nt: TGTGCCAGCAGCCAGACTAGCCTCCCGGAGACCCAGTACTTC
v_call: TRBV5-4
clone_size: few
d_call: TRBD2
j_call: TRBJ2-5

cdr3_aa: CASSHPGTLEGEQYF
cdr3_nt: TGCGCCAGCAGCCATCCCGGGACTCTGGAGGGCGAGCAGTACTTC
v_call: TRBV5-1
clone_size: NA
d_call: NA
j_call: TRBJ2-7

cdr3_aa: CASRGQVSYEQYF
cdr3_nt: TGTGCCTCGAGGGGACAGGTCTCCTACGAGCAGTACTTC
v_call: TRBV24-1
clone_size: few
d_call: TRBD1
j_call: TRBJ2-7

cdr3_aa: CAWNSNMNTEAFF
cdr3_nt: TGTGCCTGGAACTCGAACATGAACACTGAAGCTTTCTTT
v_call: TRBV30
clone_size: few
d_call: NA
j_call: TRBJ1-1

cdr3_aa: CASSIRDRGRYEQYF
cdr3_nt: TGTGCCAGCAGCATCCGGGACAGGGGGCGATACGAGCAGTACTTC
v_call: TRBV5-6
clone_size: few
d_call: TRBD1
j_call: TRBJ2-7

cdr3_aa: CAWSDVSSYGYTF
cdr3_nt: TGTGCCTGGAGTGATGTTAGTAGCTATGGCTACACCTTC
v_call: TRBV30
clone_size: many
d_call: NA
j_call: TRBJ1-2

cdr3_aa: CASSLSSGGTDTQYF
cdr3_nt: TGTGCCAGCAGCCTATCTAGCGGAGGCACAGATACGCAGTATTTT
v_call: TRBV5-6
clone_size: few
d_call: TRBD2
j_call: TRBJ2-3

cdr3_aa: CASSAQTNTEAFF
cdr3_nt: TGTGCCAGCAGTGCACAGACGAACACTGAAGCTTTCTTT
v_call: TRBV6-1
clone_size: NA
d_call: NA
j_call: TRBJ1-1

cdr3_aa: CASSRSADTQYF
cdr3_nt: TGTGCCAGCAGTAGAAGCGCAGATACGCAGTATTTT
v_call: TRBV12-3/TRBV12-4
clone_size: many
d_call: NA
j_call: TRBJ2-3

cdr3_aa: CASRQGAADTQYF
cdr3_nt: TGTGCCTCAAGACAGGGGGCCGCAGATACGCAGTATTTT
v_call: TRBV10-3
clone_size: NA
d_call: TRBD1
j_call: TRBJ2-3

cdr3_aa: CASSLAGDTGELFF
cdr3_nt: TGCGCCAGCAGCTTGGCGGGGGACACCGGGGAGCTGTTTTTT
v_call: TRBV5-1
clone_size: NA
d_call: NA
j_call: TRBJ2-2

cdr3_aa: CSVERTSRGEQYF
cdr3_nt: TGCAGCGTTGAGCGGACTAGCCGCGGGGAGCAGTACTTC
v_call: TRBV29-1
clone_size: medium-sized
d_call: TRBD2
j_call: TRBJ2-7

cdr3_aa: CASTWTSGGGNEQFF
cdr3_nt: TGTGCCAGCACCTGGACTAGCGGGGGTGGTAATGAGCAGTTCTTC
v_call: TRBV6-1
clone_size: NA
d_call: TRBD2
j_call: TRBJ2-1

cdr3_aa: CASSEALSSYNEQFF
cdr3_nt: TGTGCCAGCAGTGAAGCCCTGAGCTCCTACAATGAGCAGTTCTTC
v_call: TRBV6-1
clone_size: many
d_call: NA
j_call: TRBJ2-1

cdr3_aa: CAWSSGGGYEQYF
cdr3_nt: TGTGCCTGGAGTTCGGGGGGGGGGTACGAGCAGTACTTC
v_call: TRBV30
clone_size: NA
d_call: TRBD2
j_call: TRBJ2-7

cdr3_aa: CASSLDPGTEEILNTEAFF
cdr3_nt: TGTGCCAGCTCATTGGACCCCGGGACAGAGGAGATTTTGAACACTGAAGCTTTCTTT
v_call: TRBV18
clone_size: NA
d_call: TRBD1
j_call: TRBJ1-1

cdr3_aa: CASRGQGGETGELFF
cdr3_nt: TGTGCCAGCAGGGGACAGGGGGGCGAGACCGGGGAGCTGTTTTTT
v_call: TRBV12-3/TRBV12-4
clone_size: NA
d_call: TRBD1
j_call: TRBJ2-2

cdr3_aa: CASSQDWGNTGELFF
cdr3_nt: TGTGCCAGCAGCCAAGACTGGGGGAACACCGGGGAGCTGTTTTTT
v_call: TRBV5-6
clone_size: NA
d_call: NA
j_call: TRBJ2-2

cdr3_aa: CASRGGAKSGANVLTF
cdr3_nt: TGTGCCAGCAGGGGGGGGGCGAAGTCTGGGGCCAACGTCCTGACTTTC
v_call: TRBV27
clone_size: NA
d_call: NA
j_call: TRBJ2-6